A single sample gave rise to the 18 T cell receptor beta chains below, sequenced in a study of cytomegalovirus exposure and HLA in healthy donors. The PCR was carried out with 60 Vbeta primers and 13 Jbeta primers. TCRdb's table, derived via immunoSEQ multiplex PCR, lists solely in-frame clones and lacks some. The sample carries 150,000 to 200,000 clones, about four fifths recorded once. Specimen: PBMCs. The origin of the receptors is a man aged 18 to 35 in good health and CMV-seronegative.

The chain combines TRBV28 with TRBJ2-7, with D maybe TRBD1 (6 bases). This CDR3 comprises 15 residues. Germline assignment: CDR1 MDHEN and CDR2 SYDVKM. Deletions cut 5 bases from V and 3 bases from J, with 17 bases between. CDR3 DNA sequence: TGTGCCAGCAGTCCTTGGCAGGGGTCAGACTACGAGCAGTACTTC. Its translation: CASSPWQGSDYEQYF.

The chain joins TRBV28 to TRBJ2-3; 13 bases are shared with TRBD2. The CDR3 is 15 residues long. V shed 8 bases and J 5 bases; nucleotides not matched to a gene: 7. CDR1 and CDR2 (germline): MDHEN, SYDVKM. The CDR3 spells CASRPRTSGGDTQYF. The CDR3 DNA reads TGTGCCAGCCGACCCAGGACTAGCGGGGGAGATACGCAGTATTTT.

The DNA for the CDR3 is TGTGCCAGCAGCTCGGTACGGAACACTGAAGCTTTCTTT. This gives the protein CASSSVRNTEAFF. The rearrangement joins TRBV7-9 to TRBJ1-1, with unresolved D. V lost 4 bases, J lost 1 base, and 7 bases lay in between. The germline V gene encodes CDR1 SEHNR and CDR2 FQNEAQ (reference sequence). This CDR3 is 13 amino acids long. The full variable domain, rest sourced from reference TRBV7-9 and TRBJ1-1, is DTGVSQNPRHKITKRGQNVTFRCDPISEHNRLYWYRQTLGQGPEFLTYFQNEAQLEKSRLLSDRFSAERPKGSFSTLEIQRTEQGDSAMYLCASSSVRNTEAFFGQGTRLTVV.

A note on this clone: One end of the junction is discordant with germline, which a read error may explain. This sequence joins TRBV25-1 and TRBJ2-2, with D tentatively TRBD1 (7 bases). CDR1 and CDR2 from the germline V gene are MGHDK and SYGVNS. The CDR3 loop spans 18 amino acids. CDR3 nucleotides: TGTGCCAGCAGTGAATATGGAGCGGCGGGACAGAACACCGGGGAACTGTTTTTT. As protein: CASSEYGAAGQNTGELFF.

The DNA of the CDR3 is TGTGCCAGCGGCCTGGACAGGGGCGGCGAAAAACTGTTTTTT. It codes for CASGLDRGGEKLFF. This chain links TRBV27 with TRBJ1-4, with 9 bases fitting TRBD1. V lost 8 bases and J lost 8; bases outside the gene matches: 9. Germline V gene lookup returns CDR1 MNHEY and CDR2 SMNVEV (reference sequence). The CDR3 length is 14 residues. Variable domain in full (rest from reference TRBV27 and TRBJ1-4): EAQVTQNPRYLITVTGKKLTVTCSQNMNHEYMSWYRQDPGLGLRQIYYSMNVEVTDKGDVPEGYKVSRKEKRNFPLILESPSPNQTSLYFCASGLDRGGEKLFFGSGTQLSVL.

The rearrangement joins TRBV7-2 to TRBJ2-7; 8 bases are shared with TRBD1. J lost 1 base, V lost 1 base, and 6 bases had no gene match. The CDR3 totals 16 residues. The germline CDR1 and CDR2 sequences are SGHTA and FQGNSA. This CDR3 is CASSLVSGGASYEQYF. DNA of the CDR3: TGTGCCAGCAGCTTAGTCTCAGGGGGCGCGTCCTACGAGCAGTACTTC.

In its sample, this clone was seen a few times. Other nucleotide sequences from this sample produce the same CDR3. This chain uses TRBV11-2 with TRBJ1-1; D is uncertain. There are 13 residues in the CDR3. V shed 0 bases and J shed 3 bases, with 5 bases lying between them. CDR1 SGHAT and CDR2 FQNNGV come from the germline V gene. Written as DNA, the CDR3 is TGTGCCAGCAGCTTAGATCGGGACACTGAAGCTTTCTTT. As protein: CASSLDRDTEAFF.

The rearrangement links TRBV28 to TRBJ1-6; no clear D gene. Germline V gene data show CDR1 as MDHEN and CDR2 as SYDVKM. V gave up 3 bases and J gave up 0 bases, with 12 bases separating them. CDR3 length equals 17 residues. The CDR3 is CASSLEWVSSYNSPLHF. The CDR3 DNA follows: TGTGCCAGCAGTTTGGAGTGGGTGAGCTCCTATAATTCACCCCTCCACTTT.

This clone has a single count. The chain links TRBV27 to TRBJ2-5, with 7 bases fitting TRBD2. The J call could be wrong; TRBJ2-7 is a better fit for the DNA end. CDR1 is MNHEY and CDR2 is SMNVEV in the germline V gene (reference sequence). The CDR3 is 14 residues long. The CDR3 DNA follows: TGTGCCAGCAGTGAAGCGGGGCCAACCTACGAGCAGTACTTC. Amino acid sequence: CASSEAGPTYEQYF.

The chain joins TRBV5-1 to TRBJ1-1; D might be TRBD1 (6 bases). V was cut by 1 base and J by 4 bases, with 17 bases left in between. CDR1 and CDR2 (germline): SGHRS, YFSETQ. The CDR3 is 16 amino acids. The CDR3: CASSLYGGHRGTEAFF. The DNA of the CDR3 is TGCGCCAGCAGCTTGTATGGGGGACACAGAGGCACTGAAGCTTTCTTT.

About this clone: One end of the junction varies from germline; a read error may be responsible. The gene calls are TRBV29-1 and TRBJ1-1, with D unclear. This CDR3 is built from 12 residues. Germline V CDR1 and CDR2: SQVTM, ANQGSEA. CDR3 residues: CSVGHPNAEAFF. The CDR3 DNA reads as TGCAGCGTTGGACACCCGAACGCTGAAGCTTTCTTT.

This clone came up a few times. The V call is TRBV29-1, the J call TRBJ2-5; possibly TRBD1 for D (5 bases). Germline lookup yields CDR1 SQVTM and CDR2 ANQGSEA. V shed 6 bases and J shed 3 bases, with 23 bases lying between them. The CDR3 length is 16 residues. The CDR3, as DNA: TGCAGCGTCCCCCGACAGCCCCCAATGTCCGAAGAGACCCAGTACTTC. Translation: CSVPRQPPMSEETQYF.

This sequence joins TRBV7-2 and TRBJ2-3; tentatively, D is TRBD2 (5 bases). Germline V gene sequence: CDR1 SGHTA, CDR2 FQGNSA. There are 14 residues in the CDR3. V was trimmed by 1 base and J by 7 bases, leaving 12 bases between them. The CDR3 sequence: CASSLEGGLNTQYF. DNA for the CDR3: TGTGCCAGCAGCTTAGAAGGAGGTCTGAATACGCAGTATTTT.

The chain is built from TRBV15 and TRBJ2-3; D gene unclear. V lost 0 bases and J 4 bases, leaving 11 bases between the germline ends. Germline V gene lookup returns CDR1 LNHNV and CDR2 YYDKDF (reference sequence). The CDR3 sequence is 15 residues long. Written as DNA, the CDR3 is TGTGCCACCAGCAGAGATTGGTACTCGGCAGATACGCAGTATTTT. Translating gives CATSRDWYSADTQYF.

Written as DNA, the CDR3 is TGTGCCAGCAGCACCCTCAAAAAAGGGGCGTTTTACGAGCAGTACTTC. It codes for CASSTLKKGAFYEQYF. V gene TRBV7-6 combines with J gene TRBJ2-7, with D maybe TRBD1 (5 bases). The germline CDR1 and CDR2 sequences are SGHVS and FNYEAQ. CDR3 length: 16 amino acids. The V end lost 5 bases, the J end lost 4 bases, and 21 bases lay between the germline ends.

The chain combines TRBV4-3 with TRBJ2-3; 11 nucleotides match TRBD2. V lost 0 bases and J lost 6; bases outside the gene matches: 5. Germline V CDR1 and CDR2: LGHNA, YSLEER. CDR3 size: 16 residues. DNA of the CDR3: TGCGCCAGCAGCCAAGACCCTAGCGGGGGGCGTGATACGCAGTATTTT. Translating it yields CASSQDPSGGRDTQYF.

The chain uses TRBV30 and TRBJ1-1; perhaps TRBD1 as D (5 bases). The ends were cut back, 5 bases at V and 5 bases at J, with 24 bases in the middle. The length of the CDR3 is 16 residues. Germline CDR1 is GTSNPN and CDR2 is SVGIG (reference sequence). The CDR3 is CAWDPGWGDEGTEAFF. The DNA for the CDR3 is TGTGCCTGGGACCCCGGCTGGGGGGATGAGGGTACTGAAGCTTTCTTT.

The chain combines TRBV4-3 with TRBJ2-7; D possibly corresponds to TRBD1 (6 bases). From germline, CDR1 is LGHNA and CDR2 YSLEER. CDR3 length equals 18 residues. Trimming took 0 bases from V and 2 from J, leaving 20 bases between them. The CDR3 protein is CASSQDPHGQFRAYEQYF. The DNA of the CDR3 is TGCGCCAGCAGCCAAGATCCCCACGGACAGTTTCGCGCCTACGAGCAGTACTTC.